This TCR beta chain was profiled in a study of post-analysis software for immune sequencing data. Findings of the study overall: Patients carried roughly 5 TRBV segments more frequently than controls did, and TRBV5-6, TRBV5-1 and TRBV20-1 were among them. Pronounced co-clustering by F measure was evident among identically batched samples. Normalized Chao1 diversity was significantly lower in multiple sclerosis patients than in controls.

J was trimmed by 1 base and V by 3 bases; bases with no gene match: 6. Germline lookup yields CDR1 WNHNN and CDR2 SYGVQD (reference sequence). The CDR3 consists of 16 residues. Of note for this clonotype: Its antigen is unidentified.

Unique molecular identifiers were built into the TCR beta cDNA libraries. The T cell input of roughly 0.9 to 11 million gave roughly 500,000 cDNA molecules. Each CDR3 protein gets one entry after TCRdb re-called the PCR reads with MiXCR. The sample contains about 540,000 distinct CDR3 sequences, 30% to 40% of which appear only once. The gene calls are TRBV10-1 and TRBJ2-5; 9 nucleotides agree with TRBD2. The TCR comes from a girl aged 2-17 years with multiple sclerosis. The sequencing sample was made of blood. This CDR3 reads CASSDGLAGTQETQYF. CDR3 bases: TGCGCCAGCAGTGATGGGCTAGCGGGGACCCAAGAGACCCAGTACTTC.